One and the same sample provided the 26 T cell receptor beta chains below, sequenced in a study of blood T cell repertoires in COVID-19. The assay was immunoSEQ multiplex PCR, and TCRdb's table has in-frame clones only and misses some. The sample holds 130,000 to 150,000 clones; more than 75% are singletons and the top ten take roughly 13%. The specimen was peripheral blood. All receptors come from a man in his 60s with active or convalescent COVID-19.

J is TRBJ1-1 and V is TRBV18; TRBD1 agrees at 8 bases. The CDR3 runs to 13 residues. V lost 5 bases to trimming and J lost 10 bases; unmatched junction nucleotides: 9. Germline V gene data show CDR1 as KGHSH and CDR2 as LQKENI. CDR3 in amino acids: CASSGGQGNSAFF. CDR3 in DNA: TGTGCCAGCTCAGGTGGACAGGGTAATTCAGCTTTCTTT.

The rearrangement joins TRBV5-8 to TRBJ2-7; tentative D call: TRBD2 (6 bases). The CDR3 is made up of 15 amino acids. Germline lookup yields CDR1 SGHTS and CDR2 YDEGEE. V was shortened by 0 bases and J by 7 bases, with 17 bases between the two germline ends. CDR3 amino acids: CASSLAGTPAWEQYF. CDR3 nucleotide sequence: TGTGCCAGCAGCTTGGCCGGGACTCCCGCCTGGGAGCAGTACTTC.

The genes are TRBV19 and TRBJ1-2; D is possibly TRBD1 (5 bases). Germline CDR1 and CDR2: LNHDA and SQIVND (reference sequence). With 7 bases removed from V and 1 base from J, the gap between germline ends came to 16 bases. The CDR3 is 15 amino acids. The CDR3 DNA reads as TGTGCCAGTAAGACTCCTAGGGGATTTAACTATGGCTACACCTTC. Protein: CASKTPRGFNYGYTF.

The CDR3 region has the DNA TGTGCCAGTAGTATAGATACCGCGAATTCACCCCTCCACTTT. It translates to CASSIDTANSPLHF. The rearrangement uses TRBV19 and TRBJ1-6; no clear D gene. V was trimmed by 0 bases and J by 7 bases, leaving 7 bases between them. Germline values: CDR1 LNHDA, CDR2 SQIVND (reference sequence). The CDR3 has 14 residues.

This clone was seen just once. This chain connects TRBV5-5 to TRBJ1-1; D is unclear. The V gene lost 4 bases and the J gene lost 4 bases, with 8 bases spanning the gap. This CDR3 has 12 residues. Germline values: CDR1 SGHKS, CDR2 YYEKEE (reference sequence). CDR3 amino acids: CASSVEGTEAFF. CDR3 coding DNA: TGTGCCAGCAGCGTTGAGGGCACTGAAGCTTTCTTT.

The rearrangement joins TRBV4-3 to TRBJ2-5; D perhaps matches TRBD2 (5 bases). This CDR3 comprises 16 residues. Germline V gene data show CDR1 as LGHNA and CDR2 as YSLEER. Between the trimmed V and J ends, which lost 1 base and 5 bases, there was a span of 17 bases. CDR3 in amino acids: CASSQGMSTGIETQYF. In nucleotides, the CDR3 is TGCGCCAGCAGCCAAGGAATGTCCACCGGGATTGAGACCCAGTACTTC.

The V gene is TRBV7-6, the J gene TRBJ1-5, with 7 bases that match TRBD1. V dropped 1 base and J dropped 5; count of bases not matched to a gene: 2. The CDR3 has 14 amino acids. Germline CDR1 and CDR2: SGHVS and FNYEAQ. The CDR3 loop is CASSLGDRDQPQHF. CDR3 bases: TGTGCCAGCAGCTTAGGGGACAGAGATCAGCCCCAGCATTTT.

The rearrangement links TRBV12-2 to TRBJ2-7; TRBD2, the D gene given by the table, was not confirmed from the DNA. TRBV12-2 is designated a pseudogene. This CDR3 spans 14 amino acids. In DNA, the CDR3 is TGTGCAAGTCGCCCGGGACCGGAGGGGTGGCAGCAGTACTTC. This codes for CASRPGPEGWQQYF.

The chain recombines TRBV7-6 with TRBJ2-2, with 7 positions matching TRBD2. Germline CDR1 reads SGHVS; CDR2 reads FNYEAQ. There are 17 residues in the CDR3. The ends lost 5 bases at V and 5 bases at J; junction bases unmatched: 14. The CDR3 DNA is TGTGCCAGCAGCAGTGGATGGGGGAGGGCCGGGACCGGGGAGCTGTTTTTT. Residues: CASSSGWGRAGTGELFF.

This rearrangement joins TRBV10-3 to TRBJ1-2; 8 bases are shared with TRBD1. V shed 2 bases, J shed 5 bases, and the junction held 4 bases outside the gene matches. The V gene's germline CDR1 is ENHRY and CDR2 SYGVKD. The CDR3 has 14 amino acids. DNA of the CDR3: TGTGCCATCAGTGAGGGGACAGGAAGTTATGGCTACACCTTC. Protein: CAISEGTGSYGYTF.

The rearrangement uses TRBV6-2 or TRBV6-3 and TRBJ2-7; the D is unclear. CDR3 length: 14 amino acids. V lost 4 bases to trimming and J lost 0 bases, with 10 bases between them. Germline-derived CDR1 and CDR2 are MNHEY and SVGEGT. The DNA of the CDR3 is TGTGCCAGCAGTTCCTTAAGGAGCTCCTACGAGCAGTACTTC. This codes for CASSSLRSSYEQYF.

The chain joins TRBV2 to TRBJ2-7; weak D call: TRBD2 (5 bases). CDR1 SNHLY and CDR2 FYNNEI come from the germline V gene. The V gene lost 4 bases and the J gene lost 6 bases, with 10 bases spanning the gap. The CDR3 extends over 12 amino acids. CDR3 in amino acids: CASSVEEGEQYF. The CDR3 DNA sequence: TGTGCCAGCAGTGTAGAAGAGGGCGAGCAGTACTTC.

This chain joins TRBV6-5 and TRBJ1-5; 9 bases fit TRBD1. J lost 1 base, V lost 6 bases, and 4 bases had no gene match. CDR1 MNHEY and CDR2 SVGAGI come from the germline V gene. The CDR3 has 15 residues. The CDR3 bases are TGTGCCAGCAGCCGGGACAGGGACAGCAATCAGCCCCAGCATTTT. Amino acid sequence: CASSRDRDSNQPQHF.

This chain links TRBV11-2 with TRBJ2-3, with D possibly matching TRBD1 (5 bases). The CDR3 has 15 amino acids. Germline V gives CDR1 SGHAT, CDR2 FQNNGV. V was trimmed by 3 bases and J by 4 bases, leaving 14 bases between them. The CDR3 here is CASSFSGFVADTQYF. The CDR3 bases are TGTGCCAGCAGCTTCTCAGGGTTTGTGGCAGATACGCAGTATTTT.

The genes are TRBV5-4 and TRBJ2-7; 8 bases align to TRBD1. J gave up 5 bases and V 4 bases, and 11 bases lay outside the gene matches. The CDR3 runs 15 residues. Germline values: CDR1 SGHNT, CDR2 YYREEE (reference sequence). The CDR3 coding sequence is TGTGCCAGCAGCCCCGCTGGACAGGGTGGCCACGAGCAGTACTTC. Translation: CASSPAGQGGHEQYF.

The chain is built from TRBV5-6 and TRBJ1-2; D gene uncertain. Germline V lookup: CDR1 SGHDT, CDR2 YYEEEE. V lost 1 base and J 8 bases, leaving 9 bases between the germline ends. CDR3 size: 12 residues. As DNA, the CDR3 is TGTGCCAGCAGCTTGCGGTACAGAGGCTACACCTTC. Protein product: CASSLRYRGYTF.

The V call is TRBV7-9, the J call TRBJ1-5; no definite D call. CDR1 and CDR2 (germline): SEHNR, FQNEAQ (reference sequence). CDR3 length equals 16 residues. V lost 5 bases and J 4 bases, leaving 18 bases between the germline ends. The CDR3 loop is CASSPSGGRGNQPQHF. The CDR3 coding sequence is TGTGCCAGCAGCCCGTCCGGCGGCAGAGGGAATCAGCCCCAGCATTTT.

The chain joins TRBV29-1 to TRBJ2-5; perhaps TRBD1 as D (5 bases). The CDR3 covers 14 residues. Germline assignment: CDR1 SQVTM and CDR2 ANQGSEA. V gave up 0 bases and J gave up 5 bases, with 13 bases separating them. The CDR3 spells CSVEDPFSGETQYF. The CDR3 DNA sequence: TGCAGCGTTGAAGATCCGTTTTCAGGGGAGACCCAGTACTTC.

J is TRBJ2-5 and V is TRBV18, with 12 positions matching TRBD2. The CDR3 totals 16 residues. Germline V gene sequence: CDR1 KGHSH, CDR2 LQKENI. V shed 6 bases and J 5 bases; nucleotides not matched to a gene: 10. The CDR3 DNA reads TGTGCCAGCTCGCAGCAGACTAGCGGGAGTATGGAGACCCAGTACTTC. Its translation: CASSQQTSGSMETQYF.

The chain carries TRBV29-1 and TRBJ1-1, with TRBD1 as a possible D gene (5 bases). V was clipped by 1 base and J by 6 bases, with 18 bases between them. CDR3 length: 15 residues. From germline, CDR1 is SQVTM and CDR2 ANQGSEA. Written as DNA, the CDR3 is TGCAGCGTTGAAGTTGGGCAGGGTTCGAGGCCTGAAGCTTTCTTT. Encoded protein: CSVEVGQGSRPEAFF.

The chain is built from TRBV10-3 and TRBJ2-2; tentative D call: TRBD2 (5 bases). V was shortened by 0 bases and J by 6 bases, with 8 bases between the two germline ends. The germline V gene encodes CDR1 ENHRY and CDR2 SYGVKD. This CDR3 spans 14 amino acids. In nucleotides, the CDR3 is TGTGCCATCAGTGAGTCGGACTGGGCCGGGGAGCTGTTTTTT. Its translation: CAISESDWAGELFF.

The V and J genes are TRBV19 and TRBJ1-5; TRBD1 aligns across 7 bases. V lost 7 bases and J lost 0; bases outside the gene matches: 6. The CDR3 extends over 15 amino acids. The germline V gene encodes CDR1 LNHDA and CDR2 SQIVND (reference sequence). CDR3 DNA: TGTGCCAGTAACCCGACAGGGAATAGCAATCAGCCCCAGCATTTT. Residues: CASNPTGNSNQPQHF.

The chain has TRBV5-4 and TRBJ1-4; 9 bases agree with TRBD1. The V gene end was trimmed by 7 bases and the J gene end by 4 bases; junction bases not matched to a gene: 8. CDR3 length equals 15 residues. Germline V CDR1 and CDR2: SGHNT, YYREEE (reference sequence). The CDR3 loop reads CASRLQGAGNEKLFF. In nucleotides, the CDR3 is TGTGCCAGCCGCCTACAGGGGGCTGGTAATGAAAAACTGTTTTTT.

The chain carries TRBV28 and TRBJ2-1, with TRBD2 as a possible D gene (10 bases). With 6 bases removed from V and 4 bases from J, the gap between germline ends came to 34 bases. The CDR3 totals 21 residues. Germline loops: CDR1 MDHEN, CDR2 SYDVKM. The CDR3 here is CASSTYGQGKIAGGGYNEQFF. The CDR3 DNA reads as TGTGCCAGCAGCACCTATGGACAGGGGAAGATAGCGGGAGGAGGGTACAATGAGCAGTTCTTC. The whole variable domain, remainder taken from reference TRBV28 and TRBJ2-1, is DVKVTQSSRYLVKRTGEKVFLECVQDMDHENMFWYRQDPGLGLRLIYFSYDVKMKEKGDIPEGYSVSREKKERFSLILESASTNQTSMYLCASSTYGQGKIAGGGYNEQFFGPGTRLTVL.

This clone was seen ten or more times. This sequence joins TRBV7-8 and TRBJ1-5; TRBD1 aligns across 9 bases. CDR3 length equals 15 residues. Germline CDR1 reads SGHVS; CDR2 reads FQNEAQ. V was pared by 5 bases and J by 6 bases, with 8 bases of the junction left unmatched. The CDR3 nucleotides are TGTGCCAGCAGCGTCTCACAGGGGGCCGGTCAGCCCCAGCATTTT. Translation gives CASSVSQGAGQPQHF. Complete variable domain (other parts from reference TRBV7-8 and TRBJ1-5): GAGVSQSPRYKVAKRGQDVALRCDPISGHVSLFWYQQALGQGPEFLTYFQNEAQLDKSGLPSDRFFAERPEGSVSTLKIQRTQQEDSAVYLCASSVSQGAGQPQHFGDGTRLSIL.

The V and J genes are TRBV11-3 and TRBJ2-5, with a tentative D call TRBD2 (5 bases). The CDR3 is made up of 14 amino acids. Germline lookup yields CDR1 SGHNT and CDR2 YENEEA. Between the trimmed V and J ends, which lost 8 bases and 4 bases, there was a span of 17 bases. CDR3 nucleotides: TGTGCCAGCTCCCGGCGGGCTCGGGGAGAGACCCAGTACTTC. It translates to CASSRRARGETQYF.